Listed below are T cell receptor beta chains from one sample, sequenced in a study of cytomegalovirus exposure and HLA in healthy donors. Method: immunoSEQ multiplex PCR; TCRdb's copy keeps in-frame clones and lacks some. The sample totals roughly 100,000 clones. Sequenced input: PBMCs. Receptors were obtained from a man in his forties in good health and CMV-seronegative. Both conserved end residues are part of each CDR3. The D gene is left open where the match is weak.

>TRBV10-3|TRBJ2-3|.
CAISEAAQVGSDTQYF
TGTGCCATCAGTGAGGCTGCGCAGGTTGGATCAGATACGCAGTATTTT
>TRBV9|TRBJ1-1|.
CASSATENTEAFF
TGTGCCAGCAGCGCGACAGAAAACACTGAAGCTTTCTTT
>TRBV2|TRBJ1-4|TRBD1
CASNWDRSKATNEKLFF
TGTGCCAGCAATTGGGACAGGAGTAAGGCAACTAATGAAAAACTGTTTTTT
>TRBV29-1|TRBJ2-7|.
CSVELGGFEQYF
TGCAGCGTTGAGTTGGGCGGGTTCGAGCAGTACTTC
>TRBV5-5|TRBJ1-5|.
CASSWGWDINQPQHF
TGTGCCAGCAGCTGGGGGTGGGACATCAATCAGCCCCAGCATTTT
>TRBV4-3|TRBJ2-1|TRBD1
CASSQDTGQVHNEQFF
TGCGCCAGCAGCCAAGATACGGGACAGGTACACAATGAGCAGTTCTTC
>TRBV27|TRBJ1-5|.
CASRARDYSNQPQHF
TGTGCCAGCAGGGCACGGGACTATAGCAATCAGCCCCAGCATTTT
>TRBV11-2|TRBJ2-5|TRBD2
CASSRRLAAKETQYF
TGTGCCAGCAGCCGCAGACTAGCGGCTAAAGAGACCCAGTACTTC
>TRBV2|TRBJ2-1|TRBD2
CASRPSALAGVEQFF
TGTGCCAGCAGGCCGTCCGCGCTAGCGGGAGTTGAGCAGTTCTTC
>TRBV7-9|TRBJ2-5|TRBD1
CASSSGQGNAETQYF
TGTGCCAGCAGCTCCGGACAGGGGAATGCAGAGACCCAGTACTTC
>TRBV7-2|TRBJ2-3|TRBD2
CASSLRLAGLTDTQYF
TGTGCCAGCAGCTTAAGGCTAGCGGGGCTCACAGATACGCAGTATTTT
>TRBV7-7|TRBJ2-7|TRBD1
CASSPGQGAYEQYF
TGTGCCAGCAGCCCCGGACAGGGAGCCTACGAGCAGTACTTC
>TRBV19|TRBJ2-3|TRBD2
CASSSREGTDTQYF
TGTGCCAGTAGTAGTCGGGAGGGCACAGATACGCAGTATTTT
>TRBV25-1|TRBJ2-2|TRBD1
CASSRQGVTGELFF
TGTGCCAGCTCCAGACAGGGGGTCACCGGGGAGCTGTTTTTT
>TRBV4-3|TRBJ1-6|.
CASSQGAGIYNSPLHF
TGCGCCAGCAGCCAAGGGGCGGGGATCTATAATTCACCCCTCCACTTT
>TRBV10-3|TRBJ1-1|.
CAISEPRAFGTEAFF
TGTGCCATCAGTGAGCCGAGGGCCTTTGGCACTGAAGCTTTCTTT
>TRBV5-8|TRBJ2-7|TRBD1
CASSVTGGAFYEQYF
TGTGCCAGCAGCGTAACAGGGGGTGCTTTCTACGAGCAGTACTTC
>TRBV5-4|TRBJ2-5|.
CASSLGPSPDLETQYF
TGTGCCAGCAGCTTAGGGCCTAGCCCGGATTTGGAGACCCAGTACTTC
>TRBV7-9|TRBJ1-3|.
CASSLVSQGSGNTIYF
TGTGCCAGCAGCTTAGTTTCCCAGGGGTCTGGAAACACCATATATTTT
>TRBV7-8|TRBJ1-6|TRBD1
CASSSAGTGHSTLHF
TGTGCCAGCAGCTCTGCCGGGACAGGCCATTCGACCCTCCACTTT
>TRBV18|TRBJ1-1|TRBD1
CASSPDRGNTEAFF
TGTGCCAGCTCACCGGACAGGGGAAACACTGAAGCTTTCTTT
>TRBV6-5|TRBJ2-2|.
CASSRQANTGELFF
TGTGCCAGCAGTAGACAGGCGAACACCGGGGAGCTGTTTTTT
>TRBV28|TRBJ1-2|TRBD1
CASSQFGTAMNYGYTF
TGTGCCAGCAGTCAGTTTGGGACAGCCATGAACTATGGCTACACCTTC
>TRBV5-1|TRBJ2-1|TRBD1
CASTSRDRERDEQFF
TGCGCCAGCACCTCCCGGGACAGGGAAAGGGATGAGCAGTTCTTC
>TRBV28|TRBJ1-5|TRBD1
CASSLSTGQPQHF
TGTGCCAGCAGTTTATCGACAGGGCAGCCCCAGCATTTT
>TRBV18|TRBJ2-7|TRBD1
CASSDGTGAYEQYF
TGTGCCAGCTCAGACGGGACAGGGGCCTACGAGCAGTACTTC
>TRBV7-8|TRBJ2-1|TRBD2
CASKTGLAGAGYNEQFF
TGTGCCAGCAAAACCGGACTAGCGGGAGCAGGCTACAATGAGCAGTTCTTC
>TRBV28|TRBJ2-1|TRBD2
CASDDPSGSNSLYNEQFF
TGTGCCAGCGACGACCCTAGCGGGAGTAACTCATTATACAATGAGCAGTTCTTC
>TRBV6-5|TRBJ1-2|.
CASRGPLEGYGYTF
TGTGCCAGCAGAGGGCCCCTGGAGGGCTATGGCTACACCTTC
>TRBV15|TRBJ2-7|TRBD1
CATSRVAGRPRDSYEQYF
TGTGCCACCAGCAGAGTAGCTGGACGGCCCCGGGACAGCTACGAGCAGTACTTC
>TRBV7-9|TRBJ2-7|TRBD1
CASSSGTGTFYEQYF
TGTGCCAGCAGCTCCGGGACAGGGACCTTCTACGAGCAGTACTTC
>TRBV5-6|TRBJ1-2|.
CASSLGQSVNYGYTF
TGTGCCAGCAGCTTGGGACAGTCGGTTAACTATGGCTACACCTTC
>TRBV10-2|TRBJ2-7|.
CASSSSQFEQYF
TGCGCCAGCAGTTCCTCCCAGTTCGAGCAGTACTTC
>TRBV25-1|TRBJ2-7|.
CASSEYGGEQYF
TGTGCCAGCAGTGAATACGGCGGCGAGCAGTACTTC
>TRBV10-3|TRBJ2-3|.
CAISESSNKIRLHF
TGTGCCATCAGTGAGTCTAGTAATAAGATACGTTTGCATTTT
>TRBV7-9|TRBJ2-7|TRBD1
CASSLGAGGWDEQYF
TGTGCCAGCAGCCTAGGGGCAGGGGGCTGGGACGAGCAGTACTTC
>TRBV1|TRBJ2-3|.
CTSSQEQGVEFDDTQYF
TGCACCAGCAGCCAAGAACAGGGAGTAGAATTCGACGATACGCAGTATTTT
>TRBV29-1|TRBJ2-5|TRBD2
CSVELAGRSAETQYF
TGCAGCGTTGAACTAGCGGGAAGGTCGGCAGAGACCCAGTACTTC
>TRBV7-8|TRBJ2-1|TRBD2
CASSPQSGRNNEQFF
TGTGCCAGCAGCCCCCAAAGCGGGAGGAACAATGAGCAGTTCTTC
>TRBV11-3|TRBJ2-1|.
CASSTQNWAPAFNEQFF
TGTGCCAGCAGCACACAGAACTGGGCCCCCGCCTTCAATGAGCAGTTCTTC
>TRBV28|TRBJ2-7|TRBD2
CASSSSSGRAPYEQYF
TGTGCCAGCAGTTCGTCTAGCGGGAGGGCCCCCTACGAGCAGTACTTC
>TRBV27|TRBJ1-1|TRBD1
CASSGFSGDRGRNTEAFF
TGTGCCAGCAGTGGGTTCAGTGGGGACAGGGGAAGGAACACTGAAGCTTTCTTT
>TRBV4-2|TRBJ2-2|TRBD1
CASSRGTGTGDTGELFF
TGTGCCAGCAGCCGAGGTACCGGGACAGGTGACACCGGGGAGCTGTTTTTT
>TRBV7-7|TRBJ2-2|.
CASSQDRNTGELFF
TGTGCCAGCAGCCAGGACAGGAACACCGGGGAGCTGTTTTTT
>TRBV10-1|TRBJ2-2|TRBD1
CASSRTRGPPHTGELFF
TGCGCCAGCAGCCGAACCAGGGGGCCCCCCCACACCGGGGAGCTGTTTTTT
>TRBV30|TRBJ2-1|TRBD1
CVLGQGPIPNEQFF
TGTGTGCTCGGACAGGGACCAATCCCCAATGAGCAGTTCTTC
>TRBV11-3|TRBJ2-1|.
CASSLNNGVGEQFF
TGTGCCAGCAGCTTAAACAACGGGGTCGGAGAGCAGTTCTTC
>TRBV27|TRBJ2-5|.
CASSFLGAETQYF
TGTGCCAGCAGTTTCTTGGGGGCAGAGACCCAGTACTTC